This note documents a single T cell receptor (beta chain) sequence. Profiling relied on immunoSEQ multiplex PCR, and the TCRdb table lists in-frame clones only, not all of them. This table has fewer than 130,000 clones, approximately 90% appearing once. The ends lost 0 bases at V and 7 bases at J; junction bases unmatched: 11. The germline V gene has CDR1 KGHSH and CDR2 LQKENI. The CDR3 consists of 18 residues. The entry originates in a study of control samples from healthy donors and cancer patients. The sample consisted of PBMCs. The V call is TRBV18, the J call TRBJ1-6; TRBD1 matches 8 bases. This TCR was sampled from a woman between 55 and 75 years old with lung cancer. DNA of the CDR3: TGTGCCAGCTCACCACCCGGGGCCGGAGACAGGGGAAATTCACCCCTCCACTTT. This sequence encodes CASSPPGAGDRGNSPLHF.